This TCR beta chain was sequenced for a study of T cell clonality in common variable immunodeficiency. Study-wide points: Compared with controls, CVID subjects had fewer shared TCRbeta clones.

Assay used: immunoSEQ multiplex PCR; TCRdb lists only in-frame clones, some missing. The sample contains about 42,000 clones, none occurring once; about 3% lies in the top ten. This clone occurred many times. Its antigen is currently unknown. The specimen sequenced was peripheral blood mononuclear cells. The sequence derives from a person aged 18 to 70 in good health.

The CDR3 reads CASSAEVHEQYF. The sequenced part of the CDR3 DNA is TGTGCCAGCAGTGCTGAGGTCCACGAG. The chain combines TRBV2 with TRBJ2-7; no firm D call. The CDR3 end is not reached by the read, which stops 3 residues before it; the germline J gene fills it in. V lost 4 bases, J lost 5 bases, and 9 bases lay in between. The CDR3 has 12 amino acids. Per the germline V gene, CDR1 is SNHLY and CDR2 is FYNNEI.